This entry describes one T cell receptor (beta chain). Treatment given: preoperative locoregional IRX-2 cytokine immunotherapy. This phase Ib study tested locoregional IRX-2 cytokine immunotherapy given before surgery. These data belong to a study of preoperative IRX-2 immunotherapy in early breast cancer. This CDR3 region has 19 residues. V was trimmed by 2 bases and J by 2 bases, leaving 23 bases between them. The assay was immunoSEQ multiplex PCR, and TCRdb's table has in-frame clones only and misses some. The sample lists 30,000 or so clones, around 86% occurring once. The input for sequencing was lymph node tissue, taken from a patient treated with IRX-2 immunotherapy. The rearrangement links TRBV6-7 to TRBJ2-3; weak D call: TRBD2 (6 bases). TRBV6-7 is assigned to the ORF class and has an uncertain function. This clonotype was sampled from a human donor with breast cancer. The CDR3 sequence: CASSYNFGIRDSNTDTQYF. The CDR3 DNA reads TGTGCCAGCAGTTACAATTTTGGGATCCGGGACTCTAACACAGATACGCAGTATTTT.